What follows describes a single TCR beta chain. Other nucleotide sequences from this sample produce the same CDR3. Germline lookup yields CDR1 KGHDR and CDR2 SFDVKD. The ends lost 3 bases at V and 1 base at J; junction bases unmatched: 4. The length of the CDR3 is 16 residues. The Seattle site enrolled patients during active infection and followed them longitudinally. Original methodology: For nucleated cells, counts were estimated from reference gene primer amplification. Sequenced by immunoSEQ multiplex PCR; TCRdb stores in-frame clones only, minus some. V and J calls and clone size are those listed in that table; D and trimming were worked out from the DNA. Here the sample spans some 450,000 clones, 88% being singletons. The record originates from a study of blood T cell repertoires in COVID-19. Study overall: COVID-19 samples from acute and convalescent phases originated in the United States, Italy and Spain. The analysed material was cDNA or gDNA that came from T cells, B-cell-depleted T cells, or PBMCs.

The chain combines TRBV24-1 with TRBJ2-2; 7 bases align to TRBD1. This receptor was taken from a woman aged 50 to 65 with COVID-19, enrolled during active disease. Material: peripheral blood. In DNA form, the CDR3 reads TGTGCCACCAGTGATCCGACAGGGAGGAACACCGGGGAGCTGTTTTTT. This gives the protein CATSDPTGRNTGELFF.